These T cell receptor beta chains were read from a single sample in a study of tumor and adjacent non-tumor tissue in lung cancer. One entry per CDR3 protein, called by TCRdb with MiXCR from the multiplex PCR reads. The table shows 80,000 to 100,000 distinct CDR3 sequences, with 80% occurring only once. The sequencing sample was made of distant non-tumor lung tissue. Source of these receptors: a man aged 55 to 70 with small cell lung cancer. The CDR3 runs from the conserved cysteine through the conserved F or W. A D gene is named only where the DNA matches it firmly. For some rows the clone size is stated as once, few or many, or as a class when expanded; others skip it.

v_call: TRBV29-1
d_call: TRBD2
j_call: TRBJ2-1
clone_size: NA
cdr3_aa: CSVEVQCLAGGNEQIF
cdr3_nt: TGCAGCGTTGAAGTTCAATGTCTTGCGGGAGGCAATGAGCAGATCTTC

v_call: TRBV11-2
d_call: NA
j_call: TRBJ2-1
clone_size: NA
cdr3_aa: CASSLVELATVNEQFF
cdr3_nt: TGTGCTAGCAGCTTAGTGGAGCTGGCCACGGTCAACGAGCAGTTCTTC

v_call: TRBV6-1
d_call: NA
j_call: TRBJ1-5
clone_size: NA
cdr3_aa: CASSRGYSNRPQHF
cdr3_nt: TGTGCCAGTTCACGGGGTTATAGCAATCGGCCCCAGCATTTT

v_call: TRBV28
d_call: TRBD2
j_call: TRBJ2-1
clone_size: NA
cdr3_aa: CASSSHAGGSYNEQFF
cdr3_nt: TGTGCCAGCAGTTCTCACGCGGGAGGATCCTACAATGAGCAGTTCTTC

v_call: TRBV29-1
d_call: NA
j_call: TRBJ1-2
clone_size: NA
cdr3_aa: CRVKGGIPVQTNYGYTF
cdr3_nt: TGCAGAGTTAAAGGCGGTATTCCAGTACAGACTAACTATGGCTACACCTTC

v_call: TRBV6-5
d_call: NA
j_call: TRBJ2-3
clone_size: NA
cdr3_aa: CASSLGRGKGTDTQYF
cdr3_nt: TGCGCCAGCAGCCTCGGACGGGGGAAAGGCACAGATACGCAGTATTTT

v_call: TRBV28
d_call: NA
j_call: TRBJ1-1
clone_size: NA
cdr3_aa: CASSPSLEDTEAFF
cdr3_nt: TGTGCCAGCAGTCCGTCCCTCGAGGACACTGAAGCTTTCTTT

v_call: TRBV20-1
d_call: TRBD2
j_call: TRBJ2-1
clone_size: NA
cdr3_aa: CSARGTSEILQFF
cdr3_nt: TGCAGTGCTAGGGGGACTAGCGAGATTCTGCAGTTCTTC

v_call: TRBV4-2
d_call: NA
j_call: TRBJ2-2
clone_size: NA
cdr3_aa: CASKLVGEDGGELFF
cdr3_nt: TGTGCCAGCAAACTAGTGGGAGAAGATGGCGGGGAACTGTTTTTT

v_call: TRBV11-1
d_call: TRBD2
j_call: TRBJ2-1
clone_size: NA
cdr3_aa: CANSLALAANNERFF
cdr3_nt: TGTGCCAACAGCCTAGCGCTAGCGGCAAACAATGAGCGGTTCTTC

v_call: TRBV7-8
d_call: TRBD2
j_call: TRBJ2-7
clone_size: NA
cdr3_aa: CASSLTSGLIYEQYF
cdr3_nt: TGTGCCAGCAGTTTGACTAGCGGGTTAATCTACGAGCAGTACTTC

v_call: TRBV29-1
d_call: NA
j_call: TRBJ2-1
clone_size: NA
cdr3_aa: CSGARDSTSEHFF
cdr3_nt: TGCAGCGGCGCCCGGGACTCTACAAGCGAGCACTTCTTC

v_call: TRBV7-9
d_call: NA
j_call: TRBJ1-4
clone_size: NA
cdr3_aa: CAWGGTYYEKLFF
cdr3_nt: TGTGCATGGGGGGGGACCTATTATGAAAAACTGTTTTTT

v_call: TRBV5-4
d_call: NA
j_call: TRBJ2-1
clone_size: NA
cdr3_aa: CASSLLLDSYNEQFF
cdr3_nt: TGTGCCAGCAGCTTGTTACTGGACTCCTACAATGAGCAGTTCTTC

v_call: TRBV6-1
d_call: NA
j_call: TRBJ1-1
clone_size: NA
cdr3_aa: CASTGGGQNTEVFF
cdr3_nt: TGTGCCAGCACTGGAGGCGGACAGAACACTGAAGTTTTCTTT

v_call: TRBV11-2
d_call: NA
j_call: TRBJ2-1
clone_size: NA
cdr3_aa: CVNSPLGSEQFF
cdr3_nt: TGTGTCAACAGCCCTTTAGGAAGTGAGCAGTTCTTC

v_call: TRBV11-2
d_call: TRBD2
j_call: TRBJ2-3
clone_size: large
cdr3_aa: CASHRLAGADTQYF
cdr3_nt: TGTGCCAGCCACCGACTAGCGGGAGCAGATACGCAGTATTTT

v_call: TRBV11-2
d_call: NA
j_call: TRBJ2-5
clone_size: NA
cdr3_aa: CASSRELGETQYF
cdr3_nt: TGTGCCAGCAGCAGGGAGCTCGGGGAGACCCAGTACTTT

v_call: TRBV11-2
d_call: NA
j_call: TRBJ2-2
clone_size: NA
cdr3_aa: CASSLVRETGELFF
cdr3_nt: TGTGCCAGTAGCTTAGTGCGCGAGACCGGGGAGCTGTTTTTT

v_call: TRBV7-9
d_call: NA
j_call: TRBJ1-2
clone_size: NA
cdr3_aa: CVSSLGGSGSYYGYTF
cdr3_nt: TGTGTCAGCAGCTTAGGTGGCAGCGGATCGTACTATGGCTACACCTTC

v_call: TRBV6-5
d_call: NA
j_call: TRBJ2-1
clone_size: NA
cdr3_aa: CASSYSVGVGNEQFF
cdr3_nt: NA

v_call: TRBV2
d_call: NA
j_call: TRBJ2-6
clone_size: NA
cdr3_aa: CASNGMTGGANVLTF
cdr3_nt: TGTGCCAGCAACGGTATGACCGGTGGGGCCAACGTCCTGACTTTC

v_call: TRBV4-2
d_call: NA
j_call: TRBJ2-2
clone_size: NA
cdr3_aa: CAGGQDLRANIGELFF
cdr3_nt: TGTGCCGGCGGCCAAGATCTCAGGGCGAACATCGGGGAGCTGTTTTTT

v_call: TRBV24-1
d_call: TRBD2
j_call: TRBJ2-1
clone_size: NA
cdr3_aa: CATSKLAGDRDSYDEQFF
cdr3_nt: TGTGCCACCAGCAAACTAGCGGGAGACCGTGACTCCTACGATGAGCAGTTCTTC

v_call: TRBV4-1
d_call: TRBD2
j_call: TRBJ2-2
clone_size: NA
cdr3_aa: CASGSRTSGTNTGELFF
cdr3_nt: TGCGCCAGCGGCTCCCGGACTAGCGGGACGAACACCGGGGAGTTGTTTTTC

v_call: TRBV19
d_call: TRBD2
j_call: TRBJ2-1
clone_size: NA
cdr3_aa: CATSGLAYNEQFF
cdr3_nt: TGTGCCACCTCGGGACTAGCTTACAATGAGCAGTTCTTC

v_call: TRBV4-1
d_call: NA
j_call: TRBJ2-7
clone_size: once
cdr3_aa: CASSFDKLYEQRF
cdr3_nt: TGCGCCAGCAGTTTCGACAAACTCTACGAGCAGCGCTTC

v_call: TRBV6-6
d_call: NA
j_call: TRBJ1-5
clone_size: NA
cdr3_aa: CVCSPAGSNQPQHF
cdr3_nt: TGTGTCTGCAGCCCCGCGGGTAGCAATCAGCCCCAGCATTTT

v_call: TRBV5-1
d_call: TRBD1
j_call: TRBJ1-2
clone_size: many
cdr3_aa: CASSPTGGFSYGYTF
cdr3_nt: TGCGCCAGCAGCCCTACAGGGGGCTTTAGCTATGGCTACACCTTC

v_call: TRBV6-6
d_call: NA
j_call: TRBJ2-1
clone_size: NA
cdr3_aa: CVSTRSNEQFF
cdr3_nt: TGTGTCAGCACCCGGAGTAATGAACAGTTCTTC

v_call: TRBV11-3
d_call: NA
j_call: TRBJ2-7
clone_size: NA
cdr3_aa: CTSSPYSRAGEQYF
cdr3_nt: TGTACCAGTAGCCCTTACTCCCGCGCGGGGGAGCAGTACTTC

v_call: TRBV6-5
d_call: NA
j_call: TRBJ2-1
clone_size: NA
cdr3_aa: CASSYVNGANEQFF
cdr3_nt: TGCGCCAGCAGTTACGTCAATGGGGCCAATGAGCAGTTCTTC

v_call: TRBV11-2
d_call: NA
j_call: TRBJ2-1
clone_size: NA
cdr3_aa: CASSLDHLARVKQFF
cdr3_nt: TGTGCCAGCAGCTTAGACCATCTAGCGCGAGTGAAGCAGTTCTTC

v_call: TRBV5-4
d_call: NA
j_call: TRBJ1-4
clone_size: NA
cdr3_aa: CTSSFGSGAGTNEKLFF
cdr3_nt: TGTACCAGTAGCTTCGGGTCTGGGGCTGGGACTAATGAAAAACTGTTTTTT

v_call: TRBV6-1
d_call: NA
j_call: TRBJ2-2
clone_size: NA
cdr3_aa: CASSHLVPTSTGELFF
cdr3_nt: TGTGCCAGCAGTCACTTGGTCCCAACATCCACCGGGGAGCTGTTTTTT

v_call: TRBV20-1
d_call: NA
j_call: TRBJ2-3
clone_size: NA
cdr3_aa: CSATQRASRKAPTYTQYF
cdr3_nt: TGCAGTGCCACTCAACGCGCATCACGGAAGGCCCCCACATATACGCAGTATTTT

v_call: TRBV5-6
d_call: NA
j_call: TRBJ1-1
clone_size: NA
cdr3_aa: CASGLASETANTEDFF
cdr3_nt: TGTGCCAGCGGCTTGGCCTCCGAGACAGCGAACACTGAAGATTTCTTT

v_call: TRBV23-1
d_call: NA
j_call: TRBJ2-7
clone_size: few
cdr3_aa: CASSRTVRDKPYEQYF
cdr3_nt: TGCGCCAGCAGTCGCACAGTGCGGGACAAGCCCTACGAGCAGTACTTC

v_call: TRBV11-2
d_call: NA
j_call: TRBJ2-1
clone_size: NA
cdr3_aa: CASRLGVARGYYYNDQFF
cdr3_nt: TGTGCCAGCAGGTTAGGAGTAGCGCGAGGCTACTACTACAATGACCAGTTCTTC

v_call: TRBV18
d_call: TRBD1
j_call: TRBJ2-1
clone_size: NA
cdr3_aa: CASSPPRQGDSYNEQIF
cdr3_nt: TGTGCCAGCTCACCGCCCCGACAGGGCGACTCCTACAATGAGCAGATCTTC

v_call: TRBV30
d_call: NA
j_call: TRBJ2-7
clone_size: NA
cdr3_aa: CAWSVWGSYEQYF
cdr3_nt: TGTGCCTGGAGTGTATGGGGGAGTTACGAGCAGTACTTC

v_call: TRBV7-9
d_call: TRBD2
j_call: TRBJ2-1
clone_size: many
cdr3_aa: CASSARLAGGPQNEQFF
cdr3_nt: TGTGCCAGCAGCGCTAGACTAGCGGGAGGGCCTCAAAATGAGCAGTTCTTC

v_call: TRBV29-1
d_call: TRBD2
j_call: TRBJ2-3
clone_size: many
cdr3_aa: CSVGRGWGLAGVADTQYF
cdr3_nt: TGCAGCGTTGGCCGGGGTTGGGGGCTAGCGGGAGTAGCAGATACGCAGTATTTT

v_call: TRBV12-3/TRBV12-4
d_call: TRBD1
j_call: TRBJ1-4
clone_size: NA
cdr3_aa: CTSNSGQLPEKLFF
cdr3_nt: TGTACCAGCAACTCGGGACAGCTACCTGAAAAACTGTTTTTT

v_call: TRBV28
d_call: NA
j_call: TRBJ2-3
clone_size: NA
cdr3_aa: CASSYGTRYTDTQYF
cdr3_nt: TGTGCCAGCAGTTATGGGACGCGTTATACAGATACGCAGTATTTT

v_call: TRBV5-1
d_call: TRBD2
j_call: TRBJ2-3
clone_size: few
cdr3_aa: CTSSSGLGVGDTQYF
cdr3_nt: TGCACCAGTAGTTCGGGACTAGGGGTTGGGGATACGCAGTATTTT

v_call: TRBV6-2/TRBV6-3
d_call: NA
j_call: TRBJ2-5
clone_size: NA
cdr3_aa: CASIYAGDPETQNF
cdr3_nt: TGTGCCAGCATTTACGCCGGAGACCCAGAGACCCAAAACTTC

v_call: TRBV29-1
d_call: NA
j_call: TRBJ2-5
clone_size: once
cdr3_aa: CSAGWDARETQYF
cdr3_nt: TGTAGCGCTGGGTGGGACGCCAGGGAGACCCAGTACTTC

v_call: TRBV4-1
d_call: NA
j_call: TRBJ2-1
clone_size: NA
cdr3_aa: CASSQDLPPGADYNEQFF
cdr3_nt: TGCGCCAGCAGCCAAGATCTACCGCCAGGGGCGGATTACAATGAGCAGTTCTTC

v_call: TRBV4-1
d_call: TRBD2
j_call: TRBJ2-2
clone_size: once
cdr3_aa: CASCPRTSGTDTGELFF
cdr3_nt: TGCGCCAGCTGCCCCCGGACTAGTGGGACGGACACCGGGGAGCTGTTTTTT

v_call: TRBV4-1
d_call: NA
j_call: TRBJ1-5
clone_size: NA
cdr3_aa: CASGQDVKPTQPQHF
cdr3_nt: TGCGCCAGCGGCCAAGATGTCAAGCCTACTCAGCCCCAGCATTTT

v_call: TRBV11-2
d_call: NA
j_call: TRBJ1-1
clone_size: NA
cdr3_aa: CASSLTGGVGGNTEALF
cdr3_nt: TGTGCCAGCAGCTTAACGGGGGGCGTGGGTGGGAACACTGAAGCTCTCTTT

v_call: TRBV29-1
d_call: TRBD2
j_call: TRBJ2-7
clone_size: NA
cdr3_aa: CSAGGASGSYEQYF
cdr3_nt: TGCAGCGCTGGAGGGGCTAGCGGGAGCTACGAGCAGTACTTC

v_call: TRBV6-5
d_call: TRBD2
j_call: TRBJ2-1
clone_size: NA
cdr3_aa: CASNYSIWELANNEQFF
cdr3_nt: TGTGCCAGCAATTACTCGATCTGGGAACTAGCGAACAATGAGCAGTTCTTC